This is a list of T cell receptor beta chains from one sample in a study of T cells after yellow fever vaccination. TCRdb re-derived calls from the 5' RACE reads in MiXCR, one entry per CDR3 protein. Here the sample spans around 150,000 distinct CDR3 sequences, approximately 6.8% being singletons. The sample was CD4+ T cells sorted from PBMCs, taken 5 to 6 days after the first yellow fever vaccination. The receptors stem from a young man who received the YFV17D yellow fever vaccine. Both conserved end residues are part of each CDR3. D genes are given only for firm matches. Only some rows state a clone size, as once, few, many or a class for expanded clones.

V gene: TRBV7-8; D gene: .; clone size: many; J gene: TRBJ2-3; CDR3 protein: CASSLVAGFGTDTQYF; CDR3 DNA: TGTGCCAGCAGCTTAGTGGCAGGTTTCGGAACAGATACGCAGTATTTT
V gene: TRBV6-2/TRBV6-3; D gene: TRBD1; clone size: many; J gene: TRBJ2-1; CDR3 protein: CASSLRDRGMISYNEQFF; CDR3 DNA: TGTGCCAGCAGTCTGCGGGACAGGGGTATGATAAGCTACAATGAGCAGTTCTTC
V gene: TRBV29-1; D gene: .; clone size: many; J gene: TRBJ1-2; CDR3 protein: CSAQPTGYEGNYGYTF; CDR3 DNA: TGCAGCGCCCAGCCAACAGGGTACGAGGGCAACTATGGCTACACCTTC
V gene: TRBV5-5; D gene: .; clone size: many; J gene: TRBJ2-1; CDR3 protein: CASSNGWASYNEQFF; CDR3 DNA: TGTGCCAGCAGTAACGGATGGGCCTCCTACAATGAGCAGTTCTTC
V gene: TRBV5-1; D gene: .; clone size: many; J gene: TRBJ2-2; CDR3 protein: CASSLAAWGETGELFF; CDR3 DNA: TGCGCCAGCAGCTTGGCGGCCTGGGGGGAAACCGGGGAGCTGTTTTTT
V gene: TRBV28; D gene: TRBD2; clone size: .; J gene: TRBJ2-3; CDR3 protein: CATGRLAGTDTQYF; CDR3 DNA: TGTGCCACCGGGAGACTAGCGGGCACAGATACGCAGTATTTT
V gene: TRBV12-3/TRBV12-4; D gene: .; clone size: many; J gene: TRBJ2-4; CDR3 protein: CASSRVAKNIQYF; CDR3 DNA: TGTGCCAGCAGTAGAGTAGCCAAAAACATTCAGTACTTC
V gene: TRBV25-1; D gene: .; clone size: many; J gene: TRBJ2-1; CDR3 protein: CASSDPPYYNEQFF; CDR3 DNA: TGTGCCAGCAGTGACCCCCCCTACTACAATGAGCAGTTCTTC
V gene: TRBV29-1; D gene: .; clone size: many; J gene: TRBJ2-3; CDR3 protein: CSGSGFKTDTQYF; CDR3 DNA: TGCAGCGGCTCGGGCTTTAAAACAGATACGCAGTATTTT
V gene: TRBV7-8; D gene: .; clone size: few; J gene: TRBJ2-5; CDR3 protein: CASSSGPGWETQYF; CDR3 DNA: TGTGCCAGCAGCTCGGGACCGGGCTGGGAGACCCAGTACTTC
V gene: TRBV28; D gene: .; clone size: many; J gene: TRBJ2-5; CDR3 protein: CASSLLRETQYF; CDR3 DNA: TGTGCCAGCAGTTTGTTGCGGGAGACCCAGTACTTC
V gene: TRBV29-1; D gene: .; clone size: many; J gene: TRBJ2-3; CDR3 protein: CSVGSPTDTQYF; CDR3 DNA: TGCAGCGTTGGCAGCCCAACAGATACGCAGTATTTT
V gene: TRBV5-1; D gene: TRBD1; clone size: many; J gene: TRBJ2-2; CDR3 protein: CASSPDRAGELFF; CDR3 DNA: TGCGCCAGCAGCCCCGACAGGGCCGGGGAGCTGTTTTTT
V gene: TRBV13; D gene: .; clone size: many; J gene: TRBJ2-7; CDR3 protein: CASSLTPYSYEQYF; CDR3 DNA: TGTGCCAGCAGCTTAACCCCATACTCCTACGAGCAGTACTTC
V gene: TRBV6-1; D gene: TRBD1; clone size: .; J gene: TRBJ2-7; CDR3 protein: CASRGAGTAYEQYF; CDR3 DNA: TGTGCCAGCAGGGGGGCCGGGACAGCCTACGAGCAGTACTTC
V gene: TRBV3-1; D gene: .; clone size: many; J gene: TRBJ1-1; CDR3 protein: CASSRDGGDTEAFF; CDR3 DNA: TGTGCCAGCAGCCGGGACGGTGGGGACACTGAAGCTTTCTTT
V gene: TRBV5-1; D gene: .; clone size: many; J gene: TRBJ1-1; CDR3 protein: CASSFLMNTEAFF; CDR3 DNA: TGCGCCAGCAGCTTCCTCATGAACACTGAAGCTTTCTTT
V gene: TRBV4-2; D gene: .; clone size: many; J gene: TRBJ2-3; CDR3 protein: CASSKPTGQLTDTQYF; CDR3 DNA: TGTGCCAGCAGCAAGCCCACAGGGCAACTCACAGATACGCAGTATTTT
V gene: TRBV18; D gene: .; clone size: few; J gene: TRBJ1-3; CDR3 protein: CASSPTTPGSSGNTIYF; CDR3 DNA: TGTGCCAGCTCACCAACCACGCCGGGATCCTCTGGAAACACCATATATTTT
V gene: TRBV15; D gene: .; clone size: few; J gene: TRBJ1-1; CDR3 protein: CATTYSGGNTEAFF; CDR3 DNA: TGTGCCACCACCTATTCGGGGGGGAACACTGAAGCTTTCTTT
V gene: TRBV5-1; D gene: .; clone size: many; J gene: TRBJ2-7; CDR3 protein: CASSLGGGGADEQYF; CDR3 DNA: TGCGCCAGCAGCTTGGGAGGAGGGGGCGCGGACGAGCAGTACTTC
V gene: TRBV6-2/TRBV6-3; D gene: .; clone size: many; J gene: TRBJ1-5; CDR3 protein: CASNHGGSNQPQHF; CDR3 DNA: TGTGCCAGCAATCACGGGGGAAGCAATCAGCCCCAGCATTTT
V gene: TRBV5-1; D gene: TRBD1; clone size: many; J gene: TRBJ2-2; CDR3 protein: CASSPRTGNTGELFF; CDR3 DNA: TGCGCCAGCAGCCCTCGGACAGGGAACACCGGGGAGCTGTTTTTT
V gene: TRBV28; D gene: .; clone size: many; J gene: TRBJ1-5; CDR3 protein: CASSPPGNSNQPQHF; CDR3 DNA: TGTGCCAGCAGTCCTCCGGGTAATAGCAATCAGCCCCAGCATTTT
V gene: TRBV12-3/TRBV12-4; D gene: TRBD1; clone size: many; J gene: TRBJ2-1; CDR3 protein: CASSSGQGWDEQFF; CDR3 DNA: TGTGCCAGCAGTTCCGGACAGGGATGGGATGAGCAGTTCTTC
V gene: TRBV5-6; D gene: .; clone size: .; J gene: TRBJ2-1; CDR3 protein: CAISHGVGNEQFF; CDR3 DNA: TGTGCCATCAGCCACGGCGTCGGGAATGAGCAGTTCTTC
V gene: TRBV20-1; D gene: .; clone size: many; J gene: TRBJ1-2; CDR3 protein: CSAKGGANYGYTF; CDR3 DNA: TGCAGTGCTAAGGGGGGAGCTAACTATGGCTACACCTTC
V gene: TRBV7-9; D gene: TRBD2; clone size: few; J gene: TRBJ2-7; CDR3 protein: CASSPGRGAYEQYF; CDR3 DNA: TGTGCCAGCAGCCCGGGACGGGGGGCCTACGAGCAGTACTTC
V gene: TRBV5-5; D gene: .; clone size: few; J gene: TRBJ1-5; CDR3 protein: CASSLAVMGQPQHF; CDR3 DNA: TGTGCCAGCAGCTTGGCCGTCATGGGGCAGCCCCAGCATTTT
V gene: TRBV13; D gene: .; clone size: many; J gene: TRBJ2-5; CDR3 protein: CASSSRAGARETQYF; CDR3 DNA: TGTGCCAGCAGCTCCCGGGCAGGGGCGCGGGAGACCCAGTACTTC
V gene: TRBV12-3/TRBV12-4; D gene: .; clone size: many; J gene: TRBJ2-3; CDR3 protein: CASSRLPTWATDTQYF; CDR3 DNA: TGTGCCAGCAGTCGACTCCCCACCTGGGCCACAGATACGCAGTATTTT
V gene: TRBV7-8; D gene: .; clone size: .; J gene: TRBJ2-3; CDR3 protein: CASSQNGATTDTQYF; CDR3 DNA: TGTGCCAGCAGCCAGAATGGGGCGACCACAGATACGCAGTATTTT
V gene: TRBV4-3; D gene: .; clone size: .; J gene: TRBJ1-1; CDR3 protein: CASSQVGEATEAFF; CDR3 DNA: TGCGCCAGCAGCCAAGTGGGGGAGGCCACTGAAGCTTTCTTT
V gene: TRBV5-1; D gene: .; clone size: few; J gene: TRBJ1-2; CDR3 protein: CASSDGLDGYTF; CDR3 DNA: TGCGCCAGCAGCGATGGACTCGATGGCTACACCTTC
V gene: TRBV4-3; D gene: .; clone size: many; J gene: TRBJ2-5; CDR3 protein: CASSQVAAQETQYF; CDR3 DNA: TGCGCCAGCAGCCAAGTGGCGGCGCAAGAGACCCAGTACTTC
V gene: TRBV25-1; D gene: .; clone size: .; J gene: TRBJ2-3; CDR3 protein: CASSEGTQYF; CDR3 DNA: TGTGCCAGCAGTGAAGGTACGCAGTATTTT
V gene: TRBV4-3; D gene: TRBD2; clone size: many; J gene: TRBJ2-5; CDR3 protein: CASSQDSGGVRYF; CDR3 DNA: TGCGCCAGCAGCCAAGACTCGGGGGGGGTCCGGTACTTC
V gene: TRBV9; D gene: .; clone size: many; J gene: TRBJ1-6; CDR3 protein: CASSVAATRYNSPLHF; CDR3 DNA: TGTGCCAGCAGCGTAGCGGCCACCCGATATAATTCACCCCTCCACTTT
V gene: TRBV5-1; D gene: .; clone size: .; J gene: TRBJ1-5; CDR3 protein: CASSLDSEIGQPQHF; CDR3 DNA: TGCGCCAGCAGCTTAGACAGCGAGATAGGTCAGCCCCAGCATTTT
V gene: TRBV4-1; D gene: .; clone size: many; J gene: TRBJ2-7; CDR3 protein: CASSPAGEGTYSYEQYF; CDR3 DNA: TGCGCCAGCAGCCCAGCAGGGGAGGGGACGTACTCCTACGAGCAGTACTTC
V gene: TRBV12-3/TRBV12-4; D gene: .; clone size: .; J gene: TRBJ2-7; CDR3 protein: CASRYSQTYEQYF; CDR3 DNA: TGTGCCAGCAGGTACTCCCAAACCTACGAGCAGTACTTC
V gene: TRBV6-2/TRBV6-3; D gene: .; clone size: many; J gene: TRBJ2-1; CDR3 protein: CASSHLSGNEQFF; CDR3 DNA: TGTGCCAGCAGTCACCTCAGCGGTAATGAGCAGTTCTTC
V gene: TRBV7-6; D gene: TRBD1; clone size: many; J gene: TRBJ2-4; CDR3 protein: CASSDGYRGRGNIQYF; CDR3 DNA: TGTGCCAGCAGCGACGGGTACAGGGGGCGCGGAAACATTCAGTACTTC
V gene: TRBV5-6; D gene: TRBD1; clone size: many; J gene: TRBJ1-2; CDR3 protein: CASSRYYRGPGYTF; CDR3 DNA: TGTGCCAGCAGCAGATACTACAGGGGGCCTGGCTACACCTTC
V gene: TRBV20-1; D gene: .; clone size: many; J gene: TRBJ2-5; CDR3 protein: CSAQDGAQETQYF; CDR3 DNA: TGCAGTGCCCAGGACGGGGCCCAAGAGACCCAGTACTTC
V gene: TRBV4-1; D gene: TRBD1; clone size: many; J gene: TRBJ2-5; CDR3 protein: CASSQAGTGWETQYF; CDR3 DNA: TGCGCCAGCAGCCAAGCCGGGACAGGGTGGGAGACCCAGTACTTC
V gene: TRBV28; D gene: TRBD2; clone size: many; J gene: TRBJ2-1; CDR3 protein: CASSKPGLAGGYEQFF; CDR3 DNA: TGTGCCAGCAGTAAACCAGGACTAGCGGGGGGGTATGAGCAGTTCTTC
V gene: TRBV20-1; D gene: TRBD2; clone size: few; J gene: TRBJ2-1; CDR3 protein: CSARAPGGYNEQFF; CDR3 DNA: TGCAGTGCTAGAGCCCCGGGAGGCTACAATGAGCAGTTCTTC